Listed below are T cell receptor beta chains from one sample, sequenced in a study of cytomegalovirus exposure and HLA in healthy donors. Data came from immunoSEQ multiplex PCR; TCRdb stores just in-frame clones and leaves some out. The sample contains under 200,000 clones, about 81% of which appear only once. The material sequenced was PBMCs. Every receptor here comes from a girl between 5 and 17 years old in good health and CMV-seropositive. The CDR3 runs from the conserved cysteine through the conserved F or W. The D gene is left open where the match is weak. Where a row states a size, it is once, few, many or the class of an expanded clone; other rows omit it.

few | TRBJ2-5 | TRBV5-1 | . | TGCGCCAGCAGCTTGGCCGCAGGTGAGGGGGCCCAGTACTTC | CASSLAAGEGAQYF
. | TRBJ1-3 | TRBV13 | . | TGTGCCAGCAGCTTAGCGACAGGAAACTCTGGAAACACCATATATTTT | CASSLATGNSGNTIYF
. | TRBJ2-7 | TRBV7-2 | . | TGTGCCAGCAGCCCACGGAGCTCCTACGAGCAGTACTTC | CASSPRSSYEQYF
once | TRBJ1-2 | TRBV15 | . | TGTGCCACCAGCAGCACAGGACTACTTCTAGGCTACACCTTC | CATSSTGLLLGYTF
. | TRBJ2-2 | TRBV6-4 | . | TGTGCCAGCAGTGACGGAGGACAGCCCGGCGGGGAGCTGTTTTTT | CASSDGGQPGGELFF
few | TRBJ2-1 | TRBV28 | TRBD1 | TGTGCCAGCAGCCGTGGGACAGGGGGCTCCTACAATGAGCAGTTCTTC | CASSRGTGGSYNEQFF
. | TRBJ1-1 | TRBV28 | . | TGTGCCAGCAGTTTAAGGAGGAACACTGAAGCTTTCTTT | CASSLRRNTEAFF
. | TRBJ2-2 | TRBV7-7 | . | TGTGCTTGCCGGCCCAGCGCGAACACCGGGGAGCTGTTTTTT | CACRPSANTGELFF
. | TRBJ2-5 | TRBV25-1 | TRBD1 | TGTGCCAGCAGTGAATCAGGGGGTTGGGGACAAGAGACCCAGTACTTC | CASSESGGWGQETQYF
few | TRBJ1-4 | TRBV11-2 | TRBD1 | TGTGCCAGCAGCCTGAGGACAGGGGGCAATCGTCCTAATGAAAAACTGTTTTTT | CASSLRTGGNRPNEKLFF
. | TRBJ2-7 | TRBV18 | . | TGTGCCAGCTCACCAACGCCGGACAGAGCCTACGAGCAGTACTTC | CASSPTPDRAYEQYF
. | TRBJ2-2 | TRBV11-2 | . | TGTGCCAGCAGCCCAGCTCGGATGGCGGCGGACACCGGGGAGCTGTTTTTT | CASSPARMAADTGELFF
. | TRBJ2-2 | TRBV6-1 | . | TGTGCCAGCAGCGCGGGACTTGGGAACACCGGGGAGCTGTTTTTT | CASSAGLGNTGELFF
. | TRBJ2-3 | TRBV4-1 | . | TGCGCCAGCAGCCAACCTCTAGATACGCAGTATTTT | CASSQPLDTQYF
. | TRBJ2-5 | TRBV6-6 | TRBD2 | TGTGCCAGCACCTATGGGGCTAGCGGGTCAGAGACCCAGTACTTC | CASTYGASGSETQYF
once | TRBJ1-4 | TRBV7-2 | . | TGTGCCAGCGCCCGGTTAGGGGGAACTAATGAAAAACTGTTTTTT | CASARLGGTNEKLFF
. | TRBJ2-7 | TRBV5-4 | . | TGTGCCAGCAGCCCCCGGACAGACTACGAGCAGTACTTC | CASSPRTDYEQYF
. | TRBJ2-7 | TRBV7-6 | . | TGTGCCAGCAGCCCGCCCGGTCCGGTCCTCCACGAGCAGTACTTC | CASSPPGPVLHEQYF
. | TRBJ2-5 | TRBV4-3 | . | TGCGCCAGCAGCCAAGAGGGGGCCGACGGAGAGACCCAGTACTTC | CASSQEGADGETQYF
. | TRBJ2-7 | TRBV7-6 | . | TGTGCCACCTCAGGGGGGCTGGCCACCGAGCAGTACTTC | CATSGGLATEQYF
. | TRBJ2-3 | TRBV5-1 | TRBD2 | TGCGCCAGCAGCTTGGTAGCGGGAGGAGCAGATACGCAGTATTTT | CASSLVAGGADTQYF
once | TRBJ2-7 | TRBV27 | . | TGTGCCAGCAGTAGCCCGATGGCAACTAACGAGCAGTACTTC | CASSSPMATNEQYF
. | TRBJ1-4 | TRBV18 | . | TGTGCCAGCTCACCAGATCGGGGTCTGTTTTTT | CASSPDRGLFF
. | TRBJ2-3 | TRBV5-1 | . | TGCGCCAGCAGCTTTACGGGGGGCACAGATACGCAGTATTTT | CASSFTGGTDTQYF
. | TRBJ2-7 | TRBV29-1 | TRBD1 | TGCAGCGTGGAACCGGGACAGGGGATCGAGCAGTACTTC | CSVEPGQGIEQYF
. | TRBJ2-2 | TRBV4-2 | TRBD2 | TGTGCCAGCAGCCAAAATGGACTAGCGGGGATGAACACCGGGGAGCTGTTTTTT | CASSQNGLAGMNTGELFF
few | TRBJ2-7 | TRBV15 | . | TGTGCCACCAGCCGATCAGGTTACGAGCAGTACTTC | CATSRSGYEQYF
. | TRBJ1-1 | TRBV19 | . | TGTGCCAGTAGTATGGTCAGGGTAGGCCCTGAAGCTTTCTTT | CASSMVRVGPEAFF
. | TRBJ1-1 | TRBV30 | TRBD1 | TGTGCCTGGCTACAGGGGGCGGGAAACACTGAAGCTTTCTTT | CAWLQGAGNTEAFF
once | TRBJ2-1 | TRBV28 | TRBD2 | TGTGCCAGCAGTAGCGGGACTCTCAATGAGCAGTTCTTC | CASSSGTLNEQFF
. | TRBJ1-5 | TRBV7-8 | TRBD1 | TGTGCCAGCAGCTTAGCGCGGGACAGGGGGCTCGGGCAGCCCCAGCATTTT | CASSLARDRGLGQPQHF
few | TRBJ1-5 | TRBV28 | . | TGTGCCAGCAGTTCTCTAAAAACAGGGTCCAATCAGCCCCAGCATTTT | CASSSLKTGSNQPQHF
. | TRBJ1-1 | TRBV15 | . | TGTGCCACCAGCAGAGAGACCAGGGACACTGAAGCTTTCTTT | CATSRETRDTEAFF
few | TRBJ2-1 | TRBV28 | . | TGTGCCAGCATTAGGACGCCGCGGGTTGAGCAGTTCTTC | CASIRTPRVEQFF
. | TRBJ2-1 | TRBV5-1 | TRBD2 | TGCGCCAGCAGCTTGGCCTCAGCGGGAGAGGTGAATGAGCAGTTCTTC | CASSLASAGEVNEQFF
few | TRBJ1-1 | TRBV2 | . | TGTGCCAGTAGTGTGAACGTGGGGGGCACTGAAGCTTTCTTT | CASSVNVGGTEAFF
. | TRBJ1-2 | TRBV2 | TRBD1 | TGTGCCAGCAGTGAAGCACCGAGGGACAGAGACTATGGCTACACCTTC | CASSEAPRDRDYGYTF
. | TRBJ1-4 | TRBV19 | TRBD1 | TGTGCCAGTATCGGGACAGGGGGCAGAACTAATGAAAAACTGTTTTTT | CASIGTGGRTNEKLFF
. | TRBJ1-2 | TRBV29-1 | TRBD1 | TGCAGCACATGGACAGGGCTGACTAACTATGGCTACACCTTC | CSTWTGLTNYGYTF
. | TRBJ2-3 | TRBV7-3 | TRBD2 | TGTGCCAGCAGTCCCCTAGCGGGAGTGATAGATACGCAGTATTTT | CASSPLAGVIDTQYF
. | TRBJ2-3 | TRBV28 | TRBD1 | TGTGCCAGCAGCTCCATCCACGCCCCGGGACAGGGGGATACGCAGTATTTT | CASSSIHAPGQGDTQYF
. | TRBJ2-5 | TRBV7-3 | TRBD2 | TGTGCCAGCAGCCTTGGGACTATCACTGGGGAACAAGAGACCCAGTACTTC | CASSLGTITGEQETQYF
. | TRBJ2-2 | TRBV5-1 | TRBD2 | TGCGCCAGCACACCTGTCGGGGGGACGAACACCGGGGAGCTGTTTTTT | CASTPVGGTNTGELFF
. | TRBJ2-6 | TRBV4-1 | . | TGCGCCAGCAGCCCGAGAGAAGGGGACTCTGGGGCCAACGTCCTGACTTTC | CASSPREGDSGANVLTF
. | TRBJ1-3 | TRBV5-1 | TRBD1 | TGCGCCAGCCGGGACAGGGGCTTCTCTGGAAACACCATATATTTT | CASRDRGFSGNTIYF
. | TRBJ2-1 | TRBV6-6 | TRBD2 | TGTGCCAGCGCGAGACTAGCGGGAGCCCTAGGAGAGCAGTTCTTC | CASARLAGALGEQFF
. | TRBJ2-1 | TRBV29-1 | . | TGCAGCGTTGAAGATCTCGGGAGCGCGTCGGCCTCCTACAATGAGCAGTTCTTC | CSVEDLGSASASYNEQFF
. | TRBJ2-3 | TRBV27 | . | TGTGCCAGCAGTTCTCCCACAGATACGCAGTATTTT | CASSSPTDTQYF
. | TRBJ1-1 | TRBV5-1 | . | TGCGCCAGCAGCGTAGCGGGCCCAGGGGCTTTCTTT | CASSVAGPGAFF
. | TRBJ2-7 | TRBV5-5 | TRBD2 | TGTGCCAGCAGCAGGACTAGCGGGGGCTACGAGCAGTACTTC | CASSRTSGGYEQYF
once | TRBJ2-1 | TRBV11-2 | . | TGTGCCAGCAGCTTAGAGCTCTGGGCCAATGAGCAGTTCTTC | CASSLELWANEQFF
once | TRBJ1-1 | TRBV6-1 | TRBD1 | TGTGCCAGCAGTAATACAGGGGTCACTGAAGCTTTCTTT | CASSNTGVTEAFF
. | TRBJ2-6 | TRBV5-8 | . | TGTGCCAGCAGCTTGCGTGCTGGGGCCAACGTCCTGACTTTC | CASSLRAGANVLTF
. | TRBJ2-5 | TRBV7-9 | . | TGTGCCAGCAGCTCCCCGGGACTGCTCGGGCGGGAGACCCAGTACTTC | CASSSPGLLGRETQYF
few | TRBJ2-5 | TRBV29-1 | . | TGCAGCGCCTTCCATGACACTGCCCAAGAGACCCAGTACTTC | CSAFHDTAQETQYF